These 2 T cell receptor beta chains came from one sample sequenced in a study of cytomegalovirus exposure and HLA in healthy donors. PCR primers comprised 60 Vbeta and 13 Jbeta primers. Libraries were prepared by immunoSEQ multiplex PCR; TCRdb keeps only in-frame clonotypes and omits some of them. Among a few hundred thousand clones listed, approximately 79% were seen once. The sequenced sample consisted of PBMCs. The receptor set was obtained from a man younger than 35 in good health and CMV-seronegative.

The rearrangement uses TRBV18 and TRBJ2-7; TRBD2 agrees at 8 bases. In germline, CDR1 is KGHSH, CDR2 LQKENI. CDR3 length equals 14 residues. V gave up 3 bases and J gave up 2 bases; unmatched junction bases: 3. CDR3 bases: TGTGCCAGCTCACCGACTAGCGCTACCTACGAGCAGTACTTC. Residues: CASSPTSATYEQYF.

Of note for this clone: Relative to the germline gene, one junction end is altered; a read error may explain this. The J gene is TRBJ2-7, the V gene TRBV6-1; 8 bases fit TRBD1. From germline, CDR1 is MNHNS and CDR2 SASEGT. The CDR3 is 11 residues long. Here the CDR3 DNA reads TGTGCCAGCAGTGAACGGGACAGGCCTAACTTC. It is translated as CASSERDRPNF.